The 24 T cell receptor beta chains reported below all come from one sample, sequenced in a study of blood T cells in healthy people across ages. The authors ran a second PCR of roughly 6 to 12 cycles using a sample-barcoded 5' primer and a J-beta primer mix. TCRdb re-derived calls from the 5' RACE reads in MiXCR, one entry per CDR3 protein. The sample lists 720,000 or so distinct CDR3 sequences, over 40% occurring once. The sequenced material came from blood. The origin of the receptors is a man aged 80 or over in good health.

The J gene is TRBJ2-1, the V gene TRBV2; D is perhaps TRBD1 (6 bases). The CDR3 has 14 amino acids. V lost 7 bases, J lost 10 bases, and 20 bases lay in between. Per germline, CDR1 SNHLY and CDR2 FYNNEI. The CDR3 spells CASNPGQLRMEQFF. CDR3 sequence (DNA): TGTGCCAGCAACCCGGGACAATTGCGTATGGAGCAGTTCTTC. Full variable domain (outside the CDR3, taken from reference TRBV2 and TRBJ2-1): EPEVTQTPSHQVTQMGQEVILRCVPISNHLYFYWYRQILGQKVEFLVSFYNNEISEKSEIFDDQFSVERPDGSNFTLKIRSTKLEDSAMYFCASNPGQLRMEQFFGPGTRLTVL.

V and J are TRBV20-1 and TRBJ2-5; a possible D gene is TRBD2 (6 bases). The J call is doubtful: the DNA matches TRBJ2-7 better. This CDR3 is 13 amino acids long. Germline lookup yields CDR1 DFQATT and CDR2 SNEGSKA (reference sequence). CDR3 amino acids: CSATGLRDYEQYF. For the CDR3, the DNA is TGCAGTGCTACCGGGTTGCGGGACTACGAGCAGTACTTC.

This clonotype was counted a few times. V usage is TRBV20-1 and J usage is TRBJ2-6; D gene ambiguous. The V gene's germline CDR1 is DFQATT and CDR2 SNEGSKA (reference sequence). Deletions cut 3 bases from V and 0 bases from J, with 3 bases between. The CDR3 has 13 amino acids. Here the CDR3 reads CSASTSGANVLTF. The CDR3 nucleotides read TGCAGTGCTAGCACCTCTGGGGCCAACGTCCTGACTTTC.

The chain links TRBV20-1 to TRBJ2-3; 9 bases agree with TRBD2. J was trimmed by 1 base and V by 4 bases; bases with no gene match: 0. CDR3 length equals 13 residues. Germline CDR1 is DFQATT and CDR2 is SNEGSKA (reference sequence). CDR3 sequence: CSATSGGTDTQYF. The CDR3 region has the DNA TGCAGTGCTACTAGCGGGGGCACAGATACGCAGTATTTT.

The chain links TRBV25-1 to TRBJ1-2, with D maybe TRBD1 (5 bases). V was cut by 2 bases and J by 6 bases, with 13 bases left in between. The CDR3 length is 14 residues. Germline CDR1 reads MGHDK; CDR2 reads SYGVNS. Here the CDR3 reads CASSEVGAGHGYTF. The CDR3 DNA follows: TGTGCCAGCAGTGAAGTAGGGGCAGGGCATGGCTACACCTTC.

This sequence joins TRBV7-2 and TRBJ1-6, with D unresolved. The CDR3 contains 14 residues. Germline CDR1 is SGHTA and CDR2 is FQGNSA. Trimming took 1 base from V and 6 from J, leaving 7 bases between them. CDR3 amino acids: CASSLEEGNSPLHF. In DNA form, the CDR3 reads TGTGCCAGCAGCTTAGAAGAGGGTAATTCACCCCTCCACTTT.

The gene calls are TRBV11-2 and TRBJ2-3; 13 bases are a match to TRBD2. The CDR3 has 17 residues. V lost 5 bases and J lost 2; bases outside the gene matches: 7. CDR1 SGHAT and CDR2 FQNNGV come from the germline V gene. CDR3 residues: CASSPAGTSGDTDTQYF. As DNA, the CDR3 is TGTGCCAGCAGCCCGGCTGGGACTAGCGGGGACACAGATACGCAGTATTTT. Looking up the rest from reference TRBV11-2 and TRBJ2-3 gives the full variable domain: EAGVAQSPRYKIIEKRQSVAFWCNPISGHATLYWYQQILGQGPKLLIQFQNNGVVDDSQLPKDRFSAERLKGVDSTLKIQPAKLEDSAVYLCASSPAGTSGDTDTQYFGPGTRLTVL.

This clonotype was picked up many times. V gene TRBV5-1 combines with J gene TRBJ2-5; D is unresolved. This CDR3 contains 12 residues. Germline-derived CDR1 and CDR2 are SGHRS and YFSETQ. V was pared by 2 bases and J by 0 bases, with 2 bases between. The CDR3 here is CASSFNQETQYF. The CDR3 coding sequence is TGCGCCAGCAGCTTTAACCAAGAGACCCAGTACTTC.

This clonotype was recorded many times. The chain employs TRBV20-1 and TRBJ2-7, with D hard to call. This CDR3 has 9 amino acids. CDR1 is DFQATT, CDR2 SNEGSKA, per germline (reference sequence). The CDR3 region is CNAVYEQYF. As DNA, the CDR3 is TGCAATGCGGTCTACGAGCAGTACTTC.

V gene TRBV12-3 or TRBV12-4 combines with J gene TRBJ2-1; tentatively, D is TRBD1 or TRBD2 (5 bases each). This CDR3 region has 14 residues. With 5 bases removed from V and 7 bases from J, the gap between germline ends came to 15 bases. CDR3 nucleotide sequence: TGTGCCAGCAGTCCCGGGACCGCGTTTAATGAGCAGTTCTTC. As protein: CASSPGTAFNEQFF.

This clonotype was seen more than once but under ten times. The genes are TRBV20-1 and TRBJ2-1; 8 nucleotides agree with TRBD2. V shed 3 bases and J 4 bases; nucleotides not matched to a gene: 5. In germline, CDR1 is DFQATT, CDR2 SNEGSKA (reference sequence). CDR3 length: 14 residues. The CDR3 nucleotides are TGCAGTGCTAGTACACAGCGGGGGTACAATGAGCAGTTCTTC. This codes for CSASTQRGYNEQFF.

This chain uses TRBV30 with TRBJ1-5; D unclear. V lost 3 bases to trimming and J lost 2 bases, with 11 bases between them. CDR1 GTSNPN and CDR2 SVGIG come from the germline V gene (reference sequence). The CDR3 spans 14 residues. For the CDR3, the DNA is TGTGCCTGGAGCGCCGAAATGGGCAATCAGCCCCAGCATTTT. This codes for CAWSAEMGNQPQHF.

The chain carries TRBV7-8 and TRBJ2-5; 9 bases map to TRBD2. V dropped 4 bases and J dropped 2; count of bases not matched to a gene: 5. The germline V gene encodes CDR1 SGHVS and CDR2 FQNEAQ. This CDR3 region has 15 residues. The CDR3: CASSSLAGQQETQYF. The CDR3 region has the DNA TGTGCCAGCAGCTCCCTAGCGGGGCAACAAGAGACCCAGTACTTC.

The chain couples TRBV7-2 to TRBJ1-5; possibly TRBD1 for D (6 bases). The CDR3 consists of 18 residues. Germline V gene data show CDR1 as SGHTA and CDR2 as FQGNSA. V was trimmed by 3 bases and J by 1 base, leaving 19 bases between them. The CDR3 coding sequence is TGTGCCAGCAGCTTCAGTCGGGCAGGGGCCTCGAGCAATCAGCCCCAGCATTTT. It translates to CASSFSRAGASSNQPQHF.

The rearrangement links TRBV20-1 to TRBJ1-5; no clear D. The length of the CDR3 is 11 residues. Germline CDR1 DFQATT, CDR2 SNEGSKA (reference sequence). V was clipped by 3 bases and J by 4 bases, with 4 bases between them. This chain's CDR3 is CSASMNQPQHF. CDR3 sequence (DNA): TGCAGTGCTAGTATGAATCAGCCCCAGCATTTT.

This clonotype was counted once. The chain joins TRBV3-1 to TRBJ1-6, with 10 bases lining up with TRBD1. V shed 4 bases and J 12 bases; nucleotides not matched to a gene: 6. The CDR3 covers 14 residues. CDR1 and CDR2 from the germline V gene are LGHDT and YNNKEL (reference sequence). CDR3 sequence: CASSPRTGGLPLHF. CDR3 nucleotides: TGTGCCAGCAGCCCCAGGACAGGGGGTTTACCCCTCCACTTT.

A few counts support this clonotype. The chain couples TRBV10-3 to TRBJ2-5; 8 bases are shared with TRBD2. Per germline, CDR1 ENHRY and CDR2 SYGVKD. This CDR3 region has 15 residues. Losses at the gene ends were 2 bases for V and 13 bases for J; bases not matched to a gene: 15. The CDR3 sequence: CAISEGTGTSPSGYF. The CDR3 DNA reads TGTGCCATCAGTGAGGGTACCGGGACTAGTCCCTCTGGGTACTTC.

On this clonotype itself: This could be a read error, since a much larger clone is one nucleotide away. Here the CDR3 DNA reads TGTGCCAGCAGCCTTACAGGGAGGGTAACAGATACGCAGTGTTTT. This codes for CASSLTGRVTDTQCF. The J gene is TRBJ2-3, the V gene TRBV7-3, with D perhaps matching TRBD2 (7 bases). Germline CDR1 is SGHTA and CDR2 is FQGTGA. The CDR3 contains 15 residues.

This chain links TRBV20-1 with TRBJ2-7; D is undetermined. Gene TRBJ2-5 matches the end of the DNA better, so the J call may be wrong. Germline lookup yields CDR1 DFQATT and CDR2 SNEGSKA (reference sequence). This CDR3 contains 11 residues. CDR3 protein: CSALSWETQYF. In DNA, the CDR3 is TGCAGTGCCCTCTCGTGGGAGACCCAGTACTTC.

The chain carries TRBV5-1 and TRBJ2-5; 15 nucleotides line up with TRBD2. V was pared by 4 bases and J by 4 bases, with 5 bases of the junction left unmatched. CDR1 and CDR2 from the germline V gene are SGHRS and YFSETQ. This CDR3 is built from 16 residues. CDR3 DNA sequence: TGCGCCAGCAGCGTAGGACTAGCGGGGGGGCTAGAGACCCAGTACTTC. This encodes CASSVGLAGGLETQYF.

This chain uses TRBV20-1 with TRBJ2-7, with D maybe TRBD2 (5 bases). The DNA end favors TRBJ2-5, so the J call may be wrong. Germline V gene sequence: CDR1 DFQATT, CDR2 SNEGSKA (reference sequence). CDR3 length equals 14 residues. CDR3 DNA: TGCAGTGCTAGAGGGCCTAGCTGGAGGGAGACCCAGTACTTC. Amino acid sequence: CSARGPSWRETQYF.

The V gene is TRBV7-6, the J gene TRBJ2-7, with D perhaps TRBD1 (6 bases). The CDR3 is 14 residues long. Germline V gene lookup returns CDR1 SGHVS and CDR2 FNYEAQ. Trimming stripped 5 bases from V and 0 bases from J, with 11 bases between. This CDR3 reads CASSVQGSSYEQYF. The CDR3 bases are TGTGCCAGCAGCGTACAGGGAAGCTCCTACGAGCAGTACTTC.

In this sample, this clonotype turned up once. This chain connects TRBV7-9 to TRBJ2-1; 11 nucleotides align to TRBD1. With V trimmed by 6 bases and J by 8 bases, 6 bases remained unmatched. Germline lookup yields CDR1 SEHNR and CDR2 FQNEAQ (reference sequence). The CDR3 totals 14 residues. CDR3 coding DNA: TGTGCCAGCAGTGGACAGGGGGCGCGTGATGAGCAGTTCTTC. Encoded protein: CASSGQGARDEQFF.

This chain links TRBV7-2 with TRBJ1-1, with TRBD1 matching 12 bases. In germline, CDR1 is SGHTA, CDR2 FQGNSA. The CDR3 length is 17 residues. The V segment lost 6 bases and the J segment 3 bases; nucleotides outside the gene matches: 11. The CDR3 sequence is CASRGGTGGVRDTEAFF. CDR3 DNA sequence: TGTGCCAGCAGGGGAGGGACAGGGGGCGTAAGAGACACTGAAGCTTTCTTT.